This passage covers 17 T cell receptor beta chains from one sample sequenced in a study of blood T cell repertoires in COVID-19. Profiling relied on immunoSEQ multiplex PCR, and the TCRdb table lists in-frame clones only, not all of them. The sample yields 55,000 to 75,000 clones, around 80% seen once. The sequenced sample consisted of peripheral blood. The receptors come from an elderly man with acute or convalescent COVID-19.

This rearrangement joins TRBV19 to TRBJ2-1; 11 bases match TRBD2. The CDR3 is 16 amino acids. After removal of 5 bases from V and 1 base from J, the junction contained 4 bases not matched to a gene. Per the germline V gene, CDR1 is LNHDA and CDR2 is SQIVND (reference sequence). Here the CDR3 reads CASSVRTSGSYNEQFF. The CDR3 nucleotides are TGTGCCAGTAGTGTACGGACTAGCGGGTCCTACAATGAGCAGTTCTTC.

J is TRBJ2-1 and V is TRBV7-2; 13 nucleotides agree with TRBD2. Germline V gives CDR1 SGHTA, CDR2 FQGNSA. Losses at the gene ends were 5 bases for V and 0 bases for J; bases not matched to a gene: 4. CDR3 length: 17 amino acids. The CDR3 coding sequence is TGTGCCAGCAGCAGGGGACTAGCGGGGTTCTCCTACAATGAGCAGTTCTTC. Its protein is CASSRGLAGFSYNEQFF.

This rearrangement joins TRBV29-1 to TRBJ2-3; 9 bases fit TRBD2. The V gene end was trimmed by 7 bases and the J gene end by 4 bases; junction bases not matched to a gene: 9. Germline loops: CDR1 SQVTM, CDR2 ANQGSEA. This CDR3 contains 14 residues. The CDR3 is CSAPSGKGADTQYF. CDR3 sequence (DNA): TGCAGCGCTCCTAGCGGGAAAGGTGCAGATACGCAGTATTTT.

This clone was seen only once. The chain links TRBV12-3 or TRBV12-4 to TRBJ1-2; D gene ambiguous. The CDR3 is 13 amino acids. Trimming cost V 3 bases and J 3 bases, with 8 bases left between them. Written as DNA, the CDR3 is TGTGCCAGCAGTTTCGGGGTGGACTATGGCTACACCTTC. It specifies CASSFGVDYGYTF.

V gene TRBV30 combines with J gene TRBJ2-7; unclear D gene. The length of the CDR3 is 12 residues. Germline CDR1 GTSNPN, CDR2 SVGIG (reference sequence). Trimming took 2 bases from V and 2 from J, leaving 7 bases between them. The CDR3 bases are TGTGCCTGGAGTTGGAGAACCTACGAGCAGTACTTC. This sequence encodes CAWSWRTYEQYF.

The chain carries TRBV5-4 and TRBJ1-6; D gene ambiguous. This CDR3 spans 15 amino acids. In germline, CDR1 is SGHNT, CDR2 YYREEE (reference sequence). V gave up 2 bases and J gave up 7 bases, with 13 bases separating them. The chain's CDR3 is CASSFGRGGNSPLHF. The DNA for the CDR3 is TGTGCCAGCAGCTTCGGGCGGGGTGGAAATTCACCCCTCCACTTT.

The chain links TRBV5-4 to TRBJ2-3, with 11 bases fitting TRBD2. The CDR3 covers 16 residues. V lost 2 bases, J lost 4 bases, and 6 bases stayed unmatched. Germline values: CDR1 SGHNT, CDR2 YYREEE (reference sequence). The CDR3 sequence: CASSFRTSGQADTQYF. CDR3 coding DNA: TGTGCCAGCAGCTTCCGGACTAGCGGGCAAGCAGATACGCAGTATTTT.

The chain employs TRBV4-3 and TRBJ1-3, with 8 bases aligning to TRBD1. The V and J ends lost 0 bases and 8 bases, in that order; junction bases with no gene match: 9. Germline assignment: CDR1 LGHNA and CDR2 YSLEER. The CDR3 is 16 residues long. The CDR3 loop is CASSQDRGQVWDTIYF. CDR3 bases: TGCGCCAGCAGCCAAGATAGGGGACAGGTCTGGGACACCATATATTTT.

This sequence joins TRBV10-3 and TRBJ1-4, with D uncertain. Germline CDR1 and CDR2: ENHRY and SYGVKD. V was clipped by 2 bases and J by 4 bases, with 5 bases between them. This CDR3 is built from 13 residues. The CDR3 DNA sequence: TGTGCCATCAGTGAGCGGGTTAATGAAAAACTGTTTTTT. Translation gives CAISERVNEKLFF.

The CDR3 DNA reads as TGTGCCAGCAGCGCCTCGGTGCGGGTTGAGCAGTTCTTC. Protein: CASSASVRVEQFF. The rearrangement uses TRBV5-5 and TRBJ2-1; possibly TRBD2 for D (5 bases). The CDR3 sequence is 13 residues long. Germline values: CDR1 SGHKS, CDR2 YYEKEE (reference sequence). Deletions cut 4 bases from V and 9 bases from J, with 14 bases between.

The chain joins TRBV3-1 (or the pseudogene TRBV3-2) to TRBJ2-1; D may be TRBD2 (6 bases). Trimming removed 4 bases at V and 5 bases at J, with 9 bases between. The CDR3 runs 13 residues. The V gene's germline CDR1 is LGHDT and CDR2 YNNKEL (reference sequence). Here the CDR3 reads CASSLGRNNEQFF. The CDR3 DNA follows: TGTGCCAGCAGCCTCGGGAGAAACAATGAGCAGTTCTTC.

CDR3: CASSRQGAYLEETQYF. The DNA of the CDR3 is TGCGCCAGCAGCCGACAGGGGGCTTATCTCGAAGAGACCCAGTACTTC. The chain uses TRBV5-1 and TRBJ2-5, with TRBD1 matching 10 bases. The germline gives CDR1 SGHRS, CDR2 YFSETQ. The length of the CDR3 is 16 residues. V trimming: 4 bases; J trimming: 3 bases; junction bases outside the gene matches: 9.

V and J are TRBV5-1 and TRBJ2-5; the match to TRBD2 covers 9 bases. Germline V gene lookup returns CDR1 SGHRS and CDR2 YFSETQ. V was clipped by 4 bases and J by 4 bases; unmatched bases: 2. There are 13 residues in the CDR3. As DNA, the CDR3 is TGCGCCAGCAGCCCACTAGCGGGAGAGACCCAGTACTTC. It specifies CASSPLAGETQYF.

The chain uses TRBV4-1 and TRBJ2-7, with TRBD2 matching 9 bases. The germline gives CDR1 MGHRA, CDR2 YSYEKL. After removal of 3 bases from V and 7 bases from J, the junction contained 7 bases not matched to a gene. This CDR3 region has 14 residues. The CDR3 is CASSQRLLAGEQYF. The CDR3 nucleotides are TGCGCCAGCAGCCAGAGACTACTAGCGGGTGAGCAGTACTTC.

The chain has TRBV15 and TRBJ2-1, with 11 bases fitting TRBD2. The CDR3 has 15 residues. Germline assignment: CDR1 LNHNV and CDR2 YYDKDF (reference sequence). V gave up 7 bases and J gave up 10 bases; unmatched junction bases: 12. Here the CDR3 DNA reads TGTGCCACCAAGTCGCCGGGGACTAGCGGTCGCGAGCAGTTCTTC. It encodes CATKSPGTSGREQFF.

V usage is TRBV16 and J usage is TRBJ1-5; D call uncertain. The CDR3 length is 13 residues. CDR1 KGHSY and CDR2 FQNENV come from the germline V gene. V was trimmed by 2 bases and J by 5 bases, leaving 7 bases between them. The chain's CDR3 is CASSQGGYQPQHF. The CDR3 nucleotides are TGTGCCAGCAGCCAAGGCGGCTATCAGCCCCAGCATTTT.

The chain has TRBV15 and TRBJ1-4; 9 bases line up with TRBD1. This CDR3 has 12 amino acids. Germline CDR1 and CDR2: LNHNV and YYDKDF (reference sequence). V trimming: 5 bases; J trimming: 10 bases; junction bases outside the gene matches: 2. Written as DNA, the CDR3 is TGTGCCACCAGCGACAGGGGGATAAAACTGTTTTTT. Its protein product is CATSDRGIKLFF. Using reference TRBV15 and TRBJ1-4 for the parts outside the CDR3, the full variable domain is DAMVIQNPRYQVTQFGKPVTLSCSQTLNHNVMYWYQQKSSQAPKLLFHYYDKDFNNEADTPDNFQSRRPNTSFCFLDIRSPGLGDTAMYLCATSDRGIKLFFGSGTQLSVL.